The sequence of this TCR beta chain was determined in a study of blood T cell repertoires in COVID-19. Sequenced by immunoSEQ multiplex PCR; TCRdb stores in-frame clones only, minus some. Of 65,000 or so clones listed, 90% were seen once; the top ten hold 1.3%. This clone was detected once. There are 12 residues in the CDR3. Germline CDR1 reads PRHDT; CDR2 reads FYEKMQ (reference sequence). V shed 5 bases and J shed 12 bases, with 14 bases lying between them. The sequencing input was peripheral blood. The sequence was obtained from a man aged 55 to 70 with acute or convalescent COVID-19. V usage is TRBV13 and J usage is TRBJ2-1, with D uncertain. CDR3: CASSQSRQRQFF. Written as DNA, the CDR3 is TGTGCCAGCAGCCAATCCAGACAACGGCAGTTCTTC. The variable domain in full, with the rest retrieved from reference TRBV13 and TRBJ2-1, is AAGVIQSPRHLIKEKRETATLKCYPIPRHDTVYWYQQGPGQDPQFLISFYEKMQSDKGSIPDRFSAQQFSDYHSELNMSSLELGDSALYFCASSQSRQRQFFGPGTRLTVL.